This TCR beta chain originates from a study of T cells expressing NK-cell markers. TCRdb re-called the 5' RACE reads; every CDR3 protein appears as one record, without DNA. Its table lists hundreds of thousands of distinct CDR3 sequences. This CDR3 region has 14 residues. CDR1 is GTSNPN, CDR2 SVGIG, per germline (reference sequence). V gene TRBV30 combines with J gene TRBJ2-2; TCRdb reports TRBD2, a call that lacks DNA to check it against. This sequence originates from a young man in good health. Sequencing was performed on blood T cells: a sorted CD56 or NKG2C T cell subset, CD4+ or CD8+ T cells, or bulk PBMC T cells (not recorded which). CDR3 protein: CAWRSGSNTGELFF.